This T cell receptor (beta chain) was retrieved from a study of shared T cell receptors in the human thymus. Clones were sequenced by immunoSEQ multiplex PCR, and TCRdb holds only the in-frame ones, with some missing. The sample lists about 660,000 clones; around 87% were seen once. The CDR3 contains 15 residues. V gave up 3 bases and J gave up 0 bases, with 9 bases separating them. Germline values: CDR1 MDHEN, CDR2 SYDVKM. This sample also appeared in a second study, on human thymus T cells.

The TCR was taken from a boy younger than two with a congenital heart defect. V gene TRBV28 combines with J gene TRBJ1-3, with D tentatively TRBD1 (5 bases). Sequencing was carried out using thymocytes. CDR3 residues: CASSFPQGSGNTIYF. The CDR3 DNA is TGTGCCAGCAGTTTCCCCCAGGGCTCTGGAAACACCATATATTTT.